This TCR beta chain was retrieved from a study of shared clonotypes between healthy human individuals (dated by TCRdb to the early 2020s). For the wider study: Three men and two women, aged 18 to 49 years, made up the cohort. For each donor, CD4 naive and CD4 memory were each given three plates, CD8 naive was given two plates, and CD8 memory was given one plate. To estimate repertoire size and how much clonotypes are shared between individuals, the study performed deep sequencing of blood TCR repertoires from a few healthy adults. To increase sequencing depth and limit assay-specific biases, TCR repertoire library preparation and sequencing were carried out by different laboratories using diverse techniques. Between about 0.8 and 9 billion PBMCs per donor were obtained by leukapheresis.

Using the deep immunoSEQ assay, TCR CDR3 regions were amplified from genomic DNA by multiplex PCR. Genomic DNA extracted from each cell subset was distributed evenly over all wells of several immunoSEQ 96-well plates, and each plate served as one replicate. For sorted subsets, around 0.2 ug genomic DNA, equal to 30,000 to 35,000 T cell genomes, was loaded into each replicate PCR. The purified libraries were quantified using a Qubit 3.0 fluorometer, sized with a Bioanalyzer 2100, and then quantified again using the KAPA Library Quantification kit. Every immunoSEQ 96-well plate was sequenced on a separate single-read 150-cycle Illumina NextSeq 550 flow cell. In the paper's pipeline: The immunoSEQ output contained only junctional sequences without quality scores, so filtering could not match that applied to full-length reads. To assign V/J genes and CDR3, sequences were annotated using PyIR, a Python wrapper for IgBLAST v1.9, with IMGT germline references. Any read was removed if the V/J assignment was weak (E-value above 1e-6), the CDR3 was missing, or the read contained stop codons, out-of-frame junctions, or ambiguous translated residues. V3J clonotypes were defined as sequences sharing an identical inferred V gene, J gene, and CDR3 amino acid sequence. Percentage overlap between repertoires was computed as shared unique clonotypes divided by the size of the smaller repertoire. RTK rarefaction, the Chao1 estimator, and Recon v2.1 estimates of unobserved clonotypes were used to assess repertoire richness. For all TCRbeta clonotypes obtained by the gDNA method from a few donors, generation probabilities were computed with OLGA. As stored in TCRdb, this immuneACCESS dataset retains in-frame rearrangements with V and J assigned. A fraction of the clones does not appear; measured against another copy, unresolved V genes explain less than half of the discrepancy, and the remainder lacks a known reason. V and J calls plus clone size are reproduced from that table; the DNA served to infer D and trimming. The sample table records approximately 320,000 clones; roughly 84% of these occur just once. The ten largest account for around 15% of the sample.

The donors were healthy, HIV-negative adults with no recently reported acute infections or vaccinations. Only Caucasian adults living in Nashville, Tennessee, USA were represented among the donors. CD8 memory samples consisted of magnetically selected CD45RO+ cells combined with CCR7-negative CD45RA+ effector memory (TemRA) cells. After blood collection by leukapheresis, PBMCs were isolated using Ficoll-Histopaque density gradient centrifugation and then cryopreserved in the vapor phase of liquid nitrogen. Purity and quantity of every magnetically sorted T cell population were checked by analytical flow cytometry. From each sorted fraction, genomic DNA was isolated and quantified by UV absorbance on a Nanodrop 2000c. V lost 3 bases and J lost 3 bases, and the count of bases not matched to a germline gene is 6. CDR1 and CDR2 were assigned from the germline V gene (reference sequence) as SEHNR and FQNEAQ. The CDR3 has 15 amino acids, counting the end cysteine and phenylalanine. CDR3 DNA is the only sequence kept; it has 45 bases, read in frame from the first base.

The investigation overall reported the following: Pairwise subsampling indicated that sequencing depth was expected to affect the degree of clonotype sharing among donors. Naive subsets generally had larger estimated clonotype richness than memory subsets. Across a handful of donors, 5% to 6% of naive CD4, around 3.5% of naive CD8, under 2.5% of memory CD4, and roughly 0.4% of memory CD8 clonotypes were shared. Compared with non-shared clonotypes, clonotypes shared by all four sorted-subset donors had higher generation probabilities. The genetic and exposure-history diversity represented was limited by the small number of donors. Only blood was sampled, and tissue TCR repertoires likely differ from those in blood. Incomplete sequencing was indicated by rarefaction of sorted-subset datasets, despite the large sequencing depth.

To note about this clone: Its binding antigen is unknown. Base qualities are not provided; no much larger clone lies one nucleotide away.

The sample taken for sequencing was memory CD8+ T cells sorted from blood. In light of the paper, this sample's cell subset or site label describes: CD45RO+ cells pooled with CCR7-negative TemRA cells. The chain joins TRBV7-9 to TRBJ2-3; 7 middle bases align to TRBD2. This sequence was found in a man younger than 35 in good health. This receptor carries the CDR3 CASSLDWGGTDTQYF. The DNA is TGTGCCAGCAGCTTGGACTGGGGGGGTACAGATACGCAGTATTTT.